This TCR beta chain was identified during a study of blood T cell repertoires in COVID-19. Study-level information: The United States, Italy and Spain supplied acute and convalescent COVID-19 samples. From T cells, B-cell-depleted T cells, or PBMCs came the material, which was cDNA or gDNA.

Germline trimming cut 7 bases from V and 0 bases from J; bases unmatched to any gene: 6. The CDR3 runs to 14 residues. Per the germline V gene, CDR1 is SGHTS and CDR2 is YDEGEE. Authors' processing steps: Estimates of nucleated cell counts were drawn from the amplification of reference gene primers. Generated by immunoSEQ multiplex PCR, the TCRdb table keeps only in-frame clones and is missing some. The V and J calls and the clone size are those of that table, but D and trimming were determined from the DNA. The sample shows about 82,000 clones, 75% to 85% of them seen only once. This TCR came from a woman aged 40 to 50 with active or convalescent COVID-19. The chain couples TRBV5-8 to TRBJ1-1; 7 bases agree with TRBD1. The source material was peripheral blood. The CDR3 DNA sequence: TGTGCCAGCCGCCCGGGACAGATGAACACTGAAGCTTTCTTT. It specifies CASRPGQMNTEAFF.